These T cell receptor beta chains were read from a single sample in a study of T cell responses to AZD1222 COVID-19 vaccine. The table came from immunoSEQ multiplex PCR; TCRdb's copy has only in-frame clones and leaves some out. The sample lists about 79,000 clones, around four fifths occurring once. The sequences come from peripheral blood, collected 28 days after the second AZD1222 dose. The source of these receptors is an adult who received the AZD1222 COVID-19 vaccine. Each CDR3 is given without its conserved first and last residue.

TRBJ2-7	TRBV5-1	ASSTGTARFYEQY
TRBJ2-2	TRBV7-2	ASSTYTGELF
TRBJ2-1	TRBV25-1	ASRLSGLAGGIYNEQF
TRBJ2-2	TRBV4-3	ASSQAWLAANTGELF
TRBJ2-7	TRBV3-1/TRBV3-2	ASSASSGGSYEQY
TRBJ1-4	TRBV4-3	ASSHGVANEKLF
TRBJ1-6	TRBV4-2	ASSHAWDGAWDNSPLH
TRBJ2-7	TRBV30	AWSARSWGRPYEQY
TRBJ1-1	TRBV6-5	ASLGGGLNTEAF
TRBJ2-1	TRBV28	ASSSGGSGRANEQF
TRBJ1-1	TRBV7-3	ASSVTGGVGKNTEAF
TRBJ2-7	TRBV28	ASSLAGGLYEQY
TRBJ1-6	TRBV28	ASTITSNSPLH
TRBJ2-1	TRBV7-3	ASSTTSGPIYNEQF
TRBJ2-7	TRBV2	ATERTRTGGKQY
TRBJ1-1	TRBV9	ASRRWSRRVGGNTEAF
TRBJ2-7	TRBV4-2	ASSQSSSGNSYEQY
TRBJ1-1	TRBV5-5	ASSLWLSGGTEAF
TRBJ2-3	TRBV19	ASSINAGVYTDTQY
TRBJ1-6	TRBV5-1	ASSLGRDQKATRNSPLH
TRBJ1-1	TRBV7-9	ASSLFWARMNTEAF
TRBJ2-3	TRBV6-5	ASSRGAEDTQY
TRBJ2-1	TRBV7-3	ASSLTGSSGRAGGEQF
TRBJ1-5	TRBV27	ASSLSRRQPQH
TRBJ2-5	TRBV28	ASSLGDREQETQY
TRBJ1-4	TRBV10-3	AISDKAEATNEKLF